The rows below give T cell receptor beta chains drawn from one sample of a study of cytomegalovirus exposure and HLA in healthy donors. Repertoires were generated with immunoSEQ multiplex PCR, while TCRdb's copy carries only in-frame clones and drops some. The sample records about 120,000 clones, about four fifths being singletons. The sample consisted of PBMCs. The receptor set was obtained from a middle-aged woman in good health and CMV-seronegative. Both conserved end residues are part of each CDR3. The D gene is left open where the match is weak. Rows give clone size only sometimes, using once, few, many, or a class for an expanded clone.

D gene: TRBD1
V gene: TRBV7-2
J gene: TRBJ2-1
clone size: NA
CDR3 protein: CASSNRQGNEQFF
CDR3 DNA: TGTGCCAGCAGCAACAGACAGGGCAATGAGCAGTTCTTC

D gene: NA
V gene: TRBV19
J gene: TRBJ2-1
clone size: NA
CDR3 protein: CASSIYSGNEQFF
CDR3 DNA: TGTGCCAGTAGTATTTACTCAGGCAATGAGCAGTTCTTC

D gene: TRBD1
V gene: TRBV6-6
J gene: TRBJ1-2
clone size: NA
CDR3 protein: CASRGGTGGSVYGYTF
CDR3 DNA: TGTGCCAGCAGGGGAGGGACAGGGGGATCGGTCTATGGCTACACCTTC

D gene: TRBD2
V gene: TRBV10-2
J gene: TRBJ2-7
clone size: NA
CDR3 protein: CASSDFGAGDYEQYF
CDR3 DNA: TGCGCCAGCAGTGATTTTGGTGCGGGGGACTACGAGCAGTACTTC

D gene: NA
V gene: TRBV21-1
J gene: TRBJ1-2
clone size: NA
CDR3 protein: CASSTPGGQHYGYTF
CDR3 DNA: TGTGCCAGCAGCACCCCAGGCGGACAGCACTATGGCTACACCTTC

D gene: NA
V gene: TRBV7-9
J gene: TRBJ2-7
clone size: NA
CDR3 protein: CASSLVGGYEQYF
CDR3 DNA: TGTGCCAGCAGCTTAGTTGGGGGGTACGAGCAGTACTTC

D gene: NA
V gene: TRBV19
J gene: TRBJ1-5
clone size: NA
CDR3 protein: CASSPIGGGNQPQHF
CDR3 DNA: TGTGCCAGTAGTCCGATTGGGGGGGGTAATCAGCCCCAGCATTTT

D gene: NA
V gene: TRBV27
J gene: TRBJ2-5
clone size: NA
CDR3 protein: CASSLTSLAFRETQYF
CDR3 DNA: TGTGCCAGCAGTTTAACCAGTCTAGCTTTCAGGGAGACCCAGTACTTC

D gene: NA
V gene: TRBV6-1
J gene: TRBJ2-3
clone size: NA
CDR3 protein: CASSERRGKSTDTQYF
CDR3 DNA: TGTGCCAGCAGTGAGCGAAGAGGAAAGAGCACAGATACGCAGTATTTT

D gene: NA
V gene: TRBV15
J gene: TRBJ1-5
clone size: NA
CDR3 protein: CATSRDGGSNQPQHF
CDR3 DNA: TGTGCCACCAGCAGAGATGGGGGGAGCAATCAGCCCCAGCATTTT

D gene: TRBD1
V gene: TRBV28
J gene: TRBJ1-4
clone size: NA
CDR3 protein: CASSFDPTGGNEKLFF
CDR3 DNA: TGTGCCAGCAGTTTCGATCCGACAGGGGGGAATGAAAAACTGTTTTTT

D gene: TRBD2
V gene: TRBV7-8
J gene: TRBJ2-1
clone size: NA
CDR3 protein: CASSWTSGSNEQFF
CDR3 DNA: TGTGCCAGCAGCTGGACTAGCGGGAGCAATGAGCAGTTCTTC

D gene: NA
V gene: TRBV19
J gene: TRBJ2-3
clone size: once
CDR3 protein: CASSIGGGGADTQYF
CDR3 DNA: TGTGCCAGTAGTATTGGGGGGGGCGGCGCAGATACGCAGTATTTT

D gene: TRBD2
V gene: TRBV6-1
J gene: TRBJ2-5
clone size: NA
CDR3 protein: CASSVSLAGGQETQYF
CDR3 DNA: TGTGCCAGCAGTGTAAGCCTAGCGGGGGGACAAGAGACCCAGTACTTC

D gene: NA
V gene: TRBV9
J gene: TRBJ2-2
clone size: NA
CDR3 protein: CASSVLANTGELFF
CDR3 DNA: TGTGCCAGCAGCGTTCTAGCGAACACCGGGGAGCTGTTTTTT

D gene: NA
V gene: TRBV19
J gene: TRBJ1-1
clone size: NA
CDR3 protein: CASSITGARTEAFF
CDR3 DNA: TGTGCCAGTAGTATAACTGGGGCGCGGACTGAAGCTTTCTTT

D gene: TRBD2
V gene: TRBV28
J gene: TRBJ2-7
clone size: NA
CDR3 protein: CASSYLAGVYEQYF
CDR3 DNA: TGTGCCAGCAGTTATCTAGCGGGAGTCTACGAGCAGTACTTC

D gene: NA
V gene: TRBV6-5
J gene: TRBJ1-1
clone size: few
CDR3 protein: CASSRWTENTEAFF
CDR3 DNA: TGTGCCAGCAGTCGATGGACAGAAAACACTGAAGCTTTCTTT

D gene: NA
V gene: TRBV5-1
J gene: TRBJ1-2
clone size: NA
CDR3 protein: CASSLAGGPTYGYTF
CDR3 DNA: TGCGCCAGCAGCTTGGCGGGGGGCCCCACCTATGGCTACACCTTC

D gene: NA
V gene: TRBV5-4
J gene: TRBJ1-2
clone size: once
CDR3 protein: CASSLGGNYGYTF
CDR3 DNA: TGTGCCAGCAGCTTAGGAGGGAACTATGGCTACACCTTC

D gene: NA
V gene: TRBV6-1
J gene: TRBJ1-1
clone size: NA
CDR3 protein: CASSAPKSTEAFF
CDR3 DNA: TGTGCCAGCAGTGCTCCTAAATCCACTGAAGCTTTCTTT

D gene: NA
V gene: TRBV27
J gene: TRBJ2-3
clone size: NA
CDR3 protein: CASSPYWGADTQYF
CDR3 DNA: TGTGCCAGCAGCCCTTATTGGGGGGCAGATACGCAGTATTTT

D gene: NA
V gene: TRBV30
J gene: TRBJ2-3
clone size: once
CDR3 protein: CAWERDRNTQYF
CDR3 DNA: TGTGCCTGGGAACGGGATAGAAATACGCAGTATTTT

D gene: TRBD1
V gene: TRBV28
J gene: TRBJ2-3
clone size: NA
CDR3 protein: CASGDRGIVTDTQYF
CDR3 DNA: TGTGCCAGCGGGGACAGGGGAATTGTCACAGATACGCAGTATTTT

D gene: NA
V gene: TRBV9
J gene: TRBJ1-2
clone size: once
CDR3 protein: CASSYGGEGYTF
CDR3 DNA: TGTGCCAGCAGCTACGGGGGGGAGGGCTACACCTTC

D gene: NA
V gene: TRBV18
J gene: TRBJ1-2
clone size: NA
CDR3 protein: CASSPPNYGYTF
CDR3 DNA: TGTGCCAGCTCACCCCCAAACTATGGCTACACCTTC

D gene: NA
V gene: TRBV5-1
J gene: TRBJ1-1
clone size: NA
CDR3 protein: CASSRPGQNTEAFF
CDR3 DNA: TGCGCCAGCAGCCGACCGGGACAGAACACTGAAGCTTTCTTT

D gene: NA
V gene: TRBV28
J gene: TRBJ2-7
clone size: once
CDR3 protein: CASSLGGSLRWYEQYF
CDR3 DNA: TGTGCCAGCAGTTTAGGGGGGTCACTAAGGTGGTACGAGCAGTACTTC

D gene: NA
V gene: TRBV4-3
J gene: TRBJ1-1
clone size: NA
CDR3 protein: CASSQGTDTEAFF
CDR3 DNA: TGCGCCAGCAGCCAAGGGACTGACACTGAAGCTTTCTTT

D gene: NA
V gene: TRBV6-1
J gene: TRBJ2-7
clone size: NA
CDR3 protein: CASSALGRSFSYEQYF
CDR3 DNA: TGTGCCAGCAGTGCCCTGGGCAGGTCGTTCTCCTACGAGCAGTACTTC

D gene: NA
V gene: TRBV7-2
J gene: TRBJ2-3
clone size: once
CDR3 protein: CASSFPYSSATDTQYF
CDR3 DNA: TGTGCCAGCAGCTTCCCTTACTCCTCCGCGACAGATACGCAGTATTTT